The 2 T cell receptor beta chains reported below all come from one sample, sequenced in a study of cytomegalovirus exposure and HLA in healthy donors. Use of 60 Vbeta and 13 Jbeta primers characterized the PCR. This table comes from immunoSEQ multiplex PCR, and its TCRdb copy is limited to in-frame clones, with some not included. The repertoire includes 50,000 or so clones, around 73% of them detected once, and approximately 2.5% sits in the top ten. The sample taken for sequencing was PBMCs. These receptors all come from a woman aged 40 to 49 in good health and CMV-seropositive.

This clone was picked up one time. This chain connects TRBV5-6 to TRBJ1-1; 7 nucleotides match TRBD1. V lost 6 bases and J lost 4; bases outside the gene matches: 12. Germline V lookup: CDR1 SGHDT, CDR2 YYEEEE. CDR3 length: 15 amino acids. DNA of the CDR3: TGTGCCAGCACCGATAGACAGGGTGGTCGCACTGAAGCTTTCTTT. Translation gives CASTDRQGGRTEAFF. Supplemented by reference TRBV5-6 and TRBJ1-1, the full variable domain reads DAGVTQSPTHLIKTRGQQVTLRCSPKSGHDTVSWYQQALGQGPQFIFQYYEEEERQRGNFPDRFSGHQFPNYSSELNVNALLLGDSALYLCASTDRQGGRTEAFFGQGTRLTVV.

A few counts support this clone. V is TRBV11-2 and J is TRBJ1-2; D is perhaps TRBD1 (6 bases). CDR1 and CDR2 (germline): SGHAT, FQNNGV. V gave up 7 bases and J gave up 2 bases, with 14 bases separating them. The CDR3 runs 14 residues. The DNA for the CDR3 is TGTGCCAGCACCTTGGACAGCGCGAACTATGGCTACACCTTC. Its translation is CASTLDSANYGYTF.